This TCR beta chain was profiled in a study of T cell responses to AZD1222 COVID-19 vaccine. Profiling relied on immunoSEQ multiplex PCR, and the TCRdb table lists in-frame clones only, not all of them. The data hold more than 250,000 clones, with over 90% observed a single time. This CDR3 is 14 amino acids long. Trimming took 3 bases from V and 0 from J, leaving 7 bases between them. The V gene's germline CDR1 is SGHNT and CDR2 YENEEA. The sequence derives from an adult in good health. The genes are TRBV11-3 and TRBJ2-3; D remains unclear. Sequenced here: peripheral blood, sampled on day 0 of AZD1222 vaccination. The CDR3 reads CASSLGLSTDTQYF. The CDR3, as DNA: TGTGCCAGCAGCTTGGGTCTAAGCACAGATACGCAGTATTTT.